This T cell receptor (beta chain) was documented in a study of CD8 T cells in Susac syndrome. This clonotype is a singleton in its sample. What it binds is not known. Looked up from germline, CDR1 is MNHEY and CDR2 is SMNVEV (reference sequence). This CDR3 spans 12 amino acids. The germline V and J ends were trimmed by 3 bases and 4 bases, with 4 bases remaining between them. Sequencing of TCR beta drew on CD8+ and CD4+ T cells from blood. Bulk CD8+ and CD4+ cells came from magnetic negative isolation; CD8+ TEMRA by FACS. Broader study findings: The study's TCR sequencing and HLA analysis covered a relatively small number of individuals, and the study acknowledged this.

Roughly 0.45 to 1 ug RNA was reverse transcribed with random hexamers. Amplification of TCR beta CDR3 by immunoSEQ multiplex PCR spanned 54 Vbeta and 13 Jbeta. From the immunoSEQ multiplex PCR reads, TCRdb called clonotypes with MiXCR, one entry per CDR3 protein. Among tens of thousands of distinct CDR3 sequences, more than 85% were seen once, and the ten largest hold about 0.52%. The V call is TRBV27, the J call TRBJ1-5; unclear D gene. Sequencing input: CD8+ T cells from PBMCs. This clonotype was obtained from a human donor with multiple sclerosis. The CDR3 coding sequence is TGTGCCAGCAGTTTTCCAAATCAGCCCCAGCATTTT. Translating gives CASSFPNQPQHF.